This T cell receptor (beta chain) came from a study of response to subunit inactivated influenza vaccine. Study-wide results and caveats: Authors suggested each seasonal flu vaccination may recruit only limited numbers of new T cells.

To note about this clonotype: No antigen is known for it.

Each CDR3 protein is one row after TCRdb ran MiXCR on the RT-PCR reads. The sample lists about 780,000 distinct CDR3 sequences, around 20% occurring once. This CDR3 region has 13 residues. Germline V lookup: CDR1 MNHEY, CDR2 SVGEGT. Trimming pared 5 bases from V and 4 bases from J, leaving 11 bases between. This sequence joins TRBV6-2 or TRBV6-3 and TRBJ1-2; D ambiguous. This sequence originates from a man between 45 and 60 years old who received an inactivated influenza vaccine. The sample was PBMCs from blood, taken roughly 5 days after vaccination. CDR3 amino acids: CASSKASVYGYTF. The CDR3 DNA reads TGTGCCAGCAGTAAAGCATCAGTCTATGGCTACACCTTC.